This is a list of T cell receptor beta chains from one sample in a study of technical replicates of blood from several donors. The table came from immunoSEQ multiplex PCR; TCRdb's copy has only in-frame clones and leaves some out. The top ten hold roughly 0.35% of the sample, which has roughly 100,000 clones, 95% seen once. Material: T cells isolated from PBMCs. Receptors originate from a human donor in good health. The CDR3 runs from the conserved cysteine through the conserved F or W. Fields, in order: J gene, V gene, clone size, D gene, CDR3 DNA, CDR3 protein. The D gene is left open where the match is weak. A row's size may be missing; if present it is once, few, many or a size class.

J: TRBJ1-1
V: TRBV9
size: .
D: .
DNA: TGTGCCAGCAGCGTAGTAGACAGTGGAAGCACTGAAGCTTTCTTT
CDR3: CASSVVDSGSTEAFF

J: TRBJ2-2
V: TRBV7-7
size: .
D: .
DNA: TGTGCTAGCAGCTTAGGGAGGGGGCCCGGGGAGCTGTTTTTT
CDR3: CASSLGRGPGELFF

J: TRBJ2-1
V: TRBV30
size: .
D: TRBD2
DNA: TGTGCCTGGAGTGTAGTAGCGGGAGCATCGTACAATGAGCAGTTCTTC
CDR3: CAWSVVAGASYNEQFF

J: TRBJ1-4
V: TRBV6-6
size: .
D: .
DNA: TGTGCCAGCAGTTCCTCCTACAGTGCAACTAATGAAAAACTGTTTTTT
CDR3: CASSSSYSATNEKLFF

J: TRBJ1-2
V: TRBV7-2
size: .
D: TRBD1
DNA: TGTGCCAGCAGTTCCTTACAGGGGGCGAAAGGCTACACCTTC
CDR3: CASSSLQGAKGYTF

J: TRBJ2-5
V: TRBV6-5
size: .
D: .
DNA: TGTGCCAGCAGTTCATGGGGGGATGCGGAGACCCAGTACTTC
CDR3: CASSSWGDAETQYF

J: TRBJ2-3
V: TRBV4-3
size: once
D: TRBD1
DNA: TGCGCCAGCAGCCAAGAGGGACAGGGGGGGACAGATACGCAGTATTTT
CDR3: CASSQEGQGGTDTQYF

J: TRBJ2-1
V: TRBV9
size: .
D: .
DNA: TGTGCCAGCAGCTCGAGCGGATATTACAATGAGCAGTTCTTC
CDR3: CASSSSGYYNEQFF

J: TRBJ1-5
V: TRBV9
size: .
D: .
DNA: TGTGCCAGCAGCGCCCGGGGGGACAATCAGCCCCAGCATTTT
CDR3: CASSARGDNQPQHF

J: TRBJ1-1
V: TRBV5-4
size: .
D: TRBD1
DNA: TGTGCCAGCAGCCTGGGGACAGGCATCACTGAAGCTTTCTTT
CDR3: CASSLGTGITEAFF

J: TRBJ1-2
V: TRBV4-1
size: few
D: TRBD1
DNA: TGCGCCAGCAGCCTTACGACAGGGACCTACGGCTACACCTTC
CDR3: CASSLTTGTYGYTF

J: TRBJ1-2
V: TRBV28
size: .
D: TRBD1
DNA: TGTGCCAGCAGTAGGACAGGGTCCTATGGCTACACCTTC
CDR3: CASSRTGSYGYTF

J: TRBJ2-1
V: TRBV5-4
size: few
D: TRBD2
DNA: TGTGCCAGCAGCTTTAGCGGGAGCTACAATGAGCAGTTCTTC
CDR3: CASSFSGSYNEQFF

J: TRBJ1-1
V: TRBV5-4
size: .
D: .
DNA: TGTGCCAGCAGCTTGAACGGGTGGGACACTGAAGCTTTCTTT
CDR3: CASSLNGWDTEAFF

J: TRBJ2-5
V: TRBV1
size: .
D: .
DNA: TGCACCAGCAGCCAAGACGACGGGACTAGCGGGAGGGAACAAGAGACCCAGTACTTC
CDR3: CTSSQDDGTSGREQETQYF

J: TRBJ2-7
V: TRBV19
size: .
D: TRBD2
DNA: TGTGCCAGTAGTCCGACTAGCGGTGCCTACGAGCAGTACTTC
CDR3: CASSPTSGAYEQYF

J: TRBJ1-1
V: TRBV7-9
size: .
D: TRBD1
DNA: TGTGCCAGCAGCTTAGAGGGACAGATGAACACTGAAGCTTTCTTT
CDR3: CASSLEGQMNTEAFF

J: TRBJ2-7
V: TRBV4-2
size: .
D: TRBD1
DNA: TGTGCCAGCAGCCAAGCGGGACAGGGACTTTCCGAGCAGTACTTC
CDR3: CASSQAGQGLSEQYF

J: TRBJ2-3
V: TRBV9
size: .
D: .
DNA: TGTGCCAGCAGCGTACGTGGACAGTCTAGCACAGATACGCAGTATTTT
CDR3: CASSVRGQSSTDTQYF

J: TRBJ2-7
V: TRBV28
size: .
D: .
DNA: TGTGCCAGCAGTTTAGGGCAGGGGTACGAGCAGTACTTC
CDR3: CASSLGQGYEQYF

J: TRBJ2-7
V: TRBV19
size: .
D: .
DNA: TGTGCCAGTAGTATAGGCCAGGGAAACGAGCAGTACTTC
CDR3: CASSIGQGNEQYF

J: TRBJ1-1
V: TRBV28
size: .
D: .
DNA: TGTGCCAGCAGTTCTTACACGGAGGACACTGAAGCTTTCTTT
CDR3: CASSSYTEDTEAFF

J: TRBJ2-7
V: TRBV9
size: .
D: TRBD1
DNA: TGTGCCAGCAGCACCCGGCTCGGGACAGTATACGAGCAGTACTTC
CDR3: CASSTRLGTVYEQYF

J: TRBJ1-5
V: TRBV11-2
size: .
D: .
DNA: TGTGCCAGCAGCTTAGCCCCCCATAGCAATCAGCCCCAGCATTTT
CDR3: CASSLAPHSNQPQHF